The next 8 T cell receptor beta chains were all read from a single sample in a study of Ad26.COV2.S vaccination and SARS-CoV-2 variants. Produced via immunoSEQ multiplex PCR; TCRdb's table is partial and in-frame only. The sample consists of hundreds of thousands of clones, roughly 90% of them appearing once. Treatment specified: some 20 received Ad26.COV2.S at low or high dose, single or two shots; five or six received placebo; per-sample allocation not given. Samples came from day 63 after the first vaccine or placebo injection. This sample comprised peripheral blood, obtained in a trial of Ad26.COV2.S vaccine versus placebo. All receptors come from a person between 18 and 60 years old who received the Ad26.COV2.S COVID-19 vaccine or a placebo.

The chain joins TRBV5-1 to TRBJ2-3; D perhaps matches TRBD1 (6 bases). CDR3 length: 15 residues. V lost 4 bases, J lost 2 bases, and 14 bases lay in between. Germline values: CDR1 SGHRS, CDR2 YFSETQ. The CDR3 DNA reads TGCGCCAGCAGCCCAGGACAGCCGTACACAGATACGCAGTATTTT. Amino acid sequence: CASSPGQPYTDTQYF.

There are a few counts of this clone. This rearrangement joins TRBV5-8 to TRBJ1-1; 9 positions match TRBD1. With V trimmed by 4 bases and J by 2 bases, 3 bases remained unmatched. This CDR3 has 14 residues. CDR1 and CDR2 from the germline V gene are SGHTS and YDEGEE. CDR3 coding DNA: TGTGCCAGCAGCAAGGGACAGGGAAACACTGAAGCTTTCTTT. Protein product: CASSKGQGNTEAFF.

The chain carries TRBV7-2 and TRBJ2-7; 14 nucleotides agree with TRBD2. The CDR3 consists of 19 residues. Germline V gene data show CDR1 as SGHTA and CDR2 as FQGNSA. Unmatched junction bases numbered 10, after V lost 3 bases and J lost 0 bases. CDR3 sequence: CASSFYRTSGRTSSYEQYF. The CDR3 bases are TGTGCCAGCAGCTTCTACCGGACTAGCGGGAGGACGAGCTCCTACGAGCAGTACTTC.

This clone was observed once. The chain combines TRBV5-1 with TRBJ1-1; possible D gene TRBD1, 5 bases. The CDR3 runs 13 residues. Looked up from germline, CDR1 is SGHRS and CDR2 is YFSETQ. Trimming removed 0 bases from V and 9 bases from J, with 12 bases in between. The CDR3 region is CASSLGDRIQAFF. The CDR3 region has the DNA TGCGCCAGCAGCTTGGGGGACCGGATACAAGCTTTCTTT.

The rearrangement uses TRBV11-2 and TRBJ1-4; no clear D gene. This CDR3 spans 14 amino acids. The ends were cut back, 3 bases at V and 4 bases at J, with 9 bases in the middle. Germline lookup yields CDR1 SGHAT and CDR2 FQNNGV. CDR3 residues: CASSFGVDNEKLFF. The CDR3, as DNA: TGTGCCAGCAGCTTTGGGGTTGATAATGAAAAACTGTTTTTT.

This CDR3 reads CATSDLCRSSEKLFF. Written as DNA, the CDR3 is TGTGCCACCAGTGATTTATGCAGGTCTAGTGAAAAACTGTTTTTT. The chain employs TRBV24-1 and TRBJ1-4; D call uncertain. The CDR3 extends over 15 amino acids. Germline CDR1 reads KGHDR; CDR2 reads SFDVKD. Deletions cut 1 base from V and 7 bases from J, with 12 bases between.

The CDR3 loop is CASSSTSVRHTDTQYF. The CDR3 coding sequence is TGTGCCAGCAGCTCGACTAGCGTTAGGCACACAGATACGCAGTATTTT. V is TRBV9 and J is TRBJ2-3, with 8 bases that match TRBD2. Per germline, CDR1 SGDLS and CDR2 YYNGEE. This CDR3 is 16 amino acids long. Germline trimming cut 4 bases from V and 2 bases from J; bases unmatched to any gene: 9.

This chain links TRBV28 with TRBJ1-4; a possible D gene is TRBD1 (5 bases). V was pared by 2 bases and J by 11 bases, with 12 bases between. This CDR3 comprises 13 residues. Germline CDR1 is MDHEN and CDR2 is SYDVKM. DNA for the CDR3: TGTGCCAGCAGTTTAGGGACCCCCGAGAAACTGTTTTTT. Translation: CASSLGTPEKLFF.